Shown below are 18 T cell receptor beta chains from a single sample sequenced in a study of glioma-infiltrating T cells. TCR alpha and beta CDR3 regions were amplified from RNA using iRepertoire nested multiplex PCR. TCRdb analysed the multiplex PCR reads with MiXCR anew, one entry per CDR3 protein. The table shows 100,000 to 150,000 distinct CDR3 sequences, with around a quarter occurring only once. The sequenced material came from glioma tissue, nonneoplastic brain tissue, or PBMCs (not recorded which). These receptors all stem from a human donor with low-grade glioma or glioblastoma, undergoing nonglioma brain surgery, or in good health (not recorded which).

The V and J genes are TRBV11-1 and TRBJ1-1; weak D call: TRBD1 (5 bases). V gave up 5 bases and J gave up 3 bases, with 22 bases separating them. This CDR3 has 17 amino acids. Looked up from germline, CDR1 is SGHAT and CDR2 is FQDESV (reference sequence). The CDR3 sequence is CASSPSGGKQRDTEAFF. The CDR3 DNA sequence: TGTGCCAGCAGCCCTTCCGGGGGAAAGCAGCGCGACACTGAAGCTTTCTTT.

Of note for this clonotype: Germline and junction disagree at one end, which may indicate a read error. The CDR3 nucleotides read TGTGCTAGCAGCTTAGGTCTAGGGGCCGGCGGACAAGAGACCCAGTACTTC. Residues: CASSLGLGAGGQETQYF. The V and J genes are TRBV7-7 and TRBJ2-5, with D perhaps matching TRBD1 (5 bases). This CDR3 has 17 amino acids. Germline V lookup: CDR1 SSHAT, CDR2 FNYEAQ (reference sequence).

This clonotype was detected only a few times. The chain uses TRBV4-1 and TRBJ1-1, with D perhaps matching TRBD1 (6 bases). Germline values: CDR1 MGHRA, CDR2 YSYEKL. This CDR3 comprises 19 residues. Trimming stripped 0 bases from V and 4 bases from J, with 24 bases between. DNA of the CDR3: TGCGCCAGCAGCCAAGAGCCCGCCGCCATCAGGGGCAGGGCCACTGAAGCTTTCTTT. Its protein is CASSQEPAAIRGRATEAFF.

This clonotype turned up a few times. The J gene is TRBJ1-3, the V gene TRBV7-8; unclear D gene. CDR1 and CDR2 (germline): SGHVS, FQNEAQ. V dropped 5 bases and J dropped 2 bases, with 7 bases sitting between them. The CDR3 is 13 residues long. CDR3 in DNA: TGTGCCAGCAGCCGGGTCACTGGAAACACCATATATTTT. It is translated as CASSRVTGNTIYF.

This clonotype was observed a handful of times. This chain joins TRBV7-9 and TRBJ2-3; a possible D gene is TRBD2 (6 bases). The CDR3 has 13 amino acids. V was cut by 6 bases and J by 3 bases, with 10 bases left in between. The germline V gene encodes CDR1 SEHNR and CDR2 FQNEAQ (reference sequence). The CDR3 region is CASSGSGTDTQYF. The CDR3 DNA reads TGTGCCAGCAGTGGTAGCGGAACAGATACGCAGTATTTT. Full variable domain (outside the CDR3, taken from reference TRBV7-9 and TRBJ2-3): DTGVSQNPRHKITKRGQNVTFRCDPISEHNRLYWYRQTLGQGPEFLTYFQNEAQLEKSRLLSDRFSAERPKGSFSTLEIQRTEQGDSAMYLCASSGSGTDTQYFGPGTRLTVL.

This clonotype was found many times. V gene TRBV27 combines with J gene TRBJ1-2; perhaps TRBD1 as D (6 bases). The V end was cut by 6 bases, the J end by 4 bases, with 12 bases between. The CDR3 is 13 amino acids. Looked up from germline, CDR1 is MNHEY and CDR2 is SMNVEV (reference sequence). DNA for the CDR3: TGTGCCAGCAGCCGGGGGGCTACCTATGGCTACACCTTC. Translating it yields CASSRGATYGYTF.

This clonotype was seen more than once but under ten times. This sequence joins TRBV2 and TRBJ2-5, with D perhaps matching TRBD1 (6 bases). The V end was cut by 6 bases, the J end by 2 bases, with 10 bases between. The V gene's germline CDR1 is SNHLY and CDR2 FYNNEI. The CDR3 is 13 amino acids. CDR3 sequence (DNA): TGTGCCAGCAGGGGTGGACAGCAAGAGACCCAGTACTTC. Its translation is CASRGGQQETQYF. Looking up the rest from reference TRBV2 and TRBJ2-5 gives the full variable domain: EPEVTQTPSHQVTQMGQEVILRCVPISNHLYFYWYRQILGQKVEFLVSFYNNEISEKSEIFDDQFSVERPDGSNFTLKIRSTKLEDSAMYFCASRGGQQETQYFGPGTRLLVL.

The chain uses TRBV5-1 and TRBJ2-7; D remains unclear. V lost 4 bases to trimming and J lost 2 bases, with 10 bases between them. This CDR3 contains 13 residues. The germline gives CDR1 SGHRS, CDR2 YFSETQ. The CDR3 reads CASSKQPAYEQYV. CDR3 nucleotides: TGCGCCAGCAGCAAACAACCAGCCTACGAGCAGTACGTC.

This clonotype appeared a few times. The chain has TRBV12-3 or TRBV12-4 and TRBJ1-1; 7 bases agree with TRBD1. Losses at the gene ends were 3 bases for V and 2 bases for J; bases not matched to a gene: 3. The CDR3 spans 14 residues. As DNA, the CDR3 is TGTGCCAGCAGTTTTTGGGACAGAAACACTGAAGCTTTCTTT. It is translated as CASSFWDRNTEAFF.

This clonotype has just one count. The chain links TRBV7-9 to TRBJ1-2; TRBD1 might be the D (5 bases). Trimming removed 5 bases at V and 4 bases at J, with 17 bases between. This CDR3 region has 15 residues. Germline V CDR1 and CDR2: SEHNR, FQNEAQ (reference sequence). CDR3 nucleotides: TGTGCCAGCAGCCAAGGTTCAGGGTTAGGCTATGGCTACACCTTC. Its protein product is CASSQGSGLGYGYTF.

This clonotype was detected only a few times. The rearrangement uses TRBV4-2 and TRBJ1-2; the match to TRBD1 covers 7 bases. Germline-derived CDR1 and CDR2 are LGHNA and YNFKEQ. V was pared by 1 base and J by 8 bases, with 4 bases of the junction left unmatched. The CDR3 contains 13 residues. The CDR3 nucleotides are TGTGCCAGCAGCCAAGGAGGGGGCTTAGGCTACACCTTC. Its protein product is CASSQGGGLGYTF.

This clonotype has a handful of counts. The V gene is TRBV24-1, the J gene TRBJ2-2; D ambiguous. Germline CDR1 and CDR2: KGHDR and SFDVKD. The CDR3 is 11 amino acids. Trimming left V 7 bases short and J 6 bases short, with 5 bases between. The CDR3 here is CATRFSGELFF. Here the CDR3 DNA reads TGTGCCACCAGGTTTTCCGGGGAGCTGTTTTTT.

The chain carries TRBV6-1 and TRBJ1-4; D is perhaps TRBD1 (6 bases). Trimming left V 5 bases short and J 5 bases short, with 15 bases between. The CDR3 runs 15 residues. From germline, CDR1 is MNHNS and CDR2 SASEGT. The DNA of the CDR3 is TGTGCCAGCAGTACACAGGGACAACCCAATGAAAAACTGTTTTTT. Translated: CASSTQGQPNEKLFF.

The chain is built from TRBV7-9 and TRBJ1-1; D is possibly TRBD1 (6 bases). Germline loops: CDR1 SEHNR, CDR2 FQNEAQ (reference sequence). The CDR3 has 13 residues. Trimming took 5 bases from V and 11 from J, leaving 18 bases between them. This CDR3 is CASSPLGGGLAFF. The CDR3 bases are TGTGCCAGCAGCCCCCTGGGAGGGGGATTGGCTTTCTTT.

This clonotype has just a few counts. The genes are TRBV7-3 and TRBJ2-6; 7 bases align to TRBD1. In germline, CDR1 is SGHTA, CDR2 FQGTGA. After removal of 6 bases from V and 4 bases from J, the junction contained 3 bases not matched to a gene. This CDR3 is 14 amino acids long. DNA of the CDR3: TGTGCCAGCAGAGACAGGGAGGGGGCCAACGTCCTGACTTTC. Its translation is CASRDREGANVLTF.

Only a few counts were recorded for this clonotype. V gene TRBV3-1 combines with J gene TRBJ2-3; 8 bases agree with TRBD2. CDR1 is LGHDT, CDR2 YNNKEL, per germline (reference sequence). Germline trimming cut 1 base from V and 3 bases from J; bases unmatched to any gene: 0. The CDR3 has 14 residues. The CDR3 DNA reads TGTGCCAGCAGCCAAGCGGGGGGGACAGATACGCAGTATTTT. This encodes CASSQAGGTDTQYF.

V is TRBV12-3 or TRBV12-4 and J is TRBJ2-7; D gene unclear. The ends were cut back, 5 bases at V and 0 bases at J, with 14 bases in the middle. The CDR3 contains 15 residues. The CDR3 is CASSPDASPSYEQYV. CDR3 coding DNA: TGTGCCAGCAGTCCCGACGCCTCTCCCTCCTACGAGCAGTACGTC.

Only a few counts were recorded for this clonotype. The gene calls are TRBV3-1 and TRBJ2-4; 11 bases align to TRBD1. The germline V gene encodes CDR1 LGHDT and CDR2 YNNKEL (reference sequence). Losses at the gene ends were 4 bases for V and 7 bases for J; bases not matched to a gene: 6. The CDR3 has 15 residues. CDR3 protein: CASSLRTGGENIQYF. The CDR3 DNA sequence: TGTGCCAGCAGCCTACGGACAGGGGGCGAGAACATTCAGTACTTC.